This TCR beta chain is drawn from a study of T cells in Graves' hyperthyroidism and ophthalmopathy (dated by TCRdb to 2018 to 2020). Background for the entire study: Peripheral blood samples were taken at initial diagnosis, before any treatment was given. To identify TCR V-J signatures that set the groups apart, the researchers used a discovery cohort of about a hundred patients, made up of about 44 with Graves' ophthalmopathy and some 60 with stable Graves' hyperthyroidism. Prospective prediction of ophthalmopathy was tested in an independent validation cohort consisting of about 20 hyperthyroidism patients and 15 to 17 patients who later progressed to ophthalmopathy. The 100 discovery patients were randomly split 7:3 into training and test sets. In about six Graves' hyperthyroidism patients, the study also compared T-cell repertoires from thyroid tissue with T-cell repertoires from blood. After blood sampling, hyperthyroidism patients were treated with methimazole at a starting dose of 30 mg daily, and ophthalmopathy patients were treated with high-dose intravenous methylprednisolone. According to the paper, TCR Vbeta CDR3 sequencing was carried out on about 140 peripheral blood samples, which came from fewer than 50 ophthalmopathy, around 75 hyperthyroidism and approximately 17 progressor patients.

The study at large found these results: In validation, progression to ophthalmopathy was predicted by the model with nearly 71% sensitivity and roughly 72% specificity, a median of about 6 months before onset. Most expanded thyroid clonotypes (frequency above 0.001) were also found in blood, which suggests that blood repertoires may mirror thyroid immune responses. In cross-validation, a model built on a 13 V-J signature told ophthalmopathy apart from stable hyperthyroidism with about 90% sensitivity and approximately 81% specificity, and in testing the same model reached 80%/75%. Sample size was not statistically predetermined, and blinding of investigators to group allocation was not performed.

The TCR beta CDR3 regions were amplified from the RNA transcripts. For the first round of RT-PCR on the TCR CDR3, the HTBI primer set was used together with the Qiagen OneStep RT-PCR kit. A second multiplex PCR round built the libraries, followed by size selection and purification. Sequencing of the libraries was done on an Illumina HiSeq2000 using paired-end 100 bp reads. Regarding the original processing steps: SOAPnuke was used to process the raw data, with reads discarded if the reads contained adapters or uncalled bases, had a mean Phred below 15, or lacked an exact constant-primer or identifier match. High-quality paired reads were merged with COPE v1.2.5, and unique nucleotide sequences were defined as clonotypes. Clonotypes were aligned to IMGT TRBV, TRBD and TRBJ reference segments using MiTCR v1.1. Analysis was restricted to V-J combinations with a frequency above 0.0001, which covered approximately 99% of repertoires. A TCS score was defined as the ratio between F50 (clonal expansion) and ExV (chaos), using BLOSUM62-based TCRdist between CDR3 peptides within each V-J. Welch's t-statistics and random forest reduced fewer than 550 V-J features to roughly 13, which were used in a naive Bayes classifier (R e1071). TCRdb passed the public sequencing reads through fastp at Q25 and MiXCR, retaining productive beta sequences. All rows with the same CDR3 protein become a single entry with the most common DNA and genes. The V and J calls come from TCRdb's annotation, not from the publication. The sample data list fewer than 500,000 distinct CDR3 sequences, and 14% to 15% of these were observed just once. Less than 15% of the sample is held by the ten biggest clonotypes.

This clonotype was seen repeatedly, ten times or more. Its antigen specificity is not known. No base-level quality is on record; no much larger clone is a single base apart. The junction shows trimming of 1 base on V and 0 bases on J, and the gene matches do not reach 5 bases of it. Taken from the germline V gene (reference sequence), the CDR1 and CDR2 loops are LNHNV and YYDKDF. Including the terminal cysteine and phenylalanine, the CDR3 comprises 17 residues. Solely the CDR3 DNA is kept, with 51 bases framed from the first base. In the ophthalmopathy patients, disease was moderately to severely active, with a Clinical Activity Score of 3 or more, a NOSPECS grade of 4 or more, and a duration of less than 3 months. The study excluded patients with uncontrolled infections, other autoimmune diseases, pregnancy or lactation. Clinical symptoms, serum thyroxine and TRAb, thyroid ultrasound, and orbital computed tomography formed the basis for the diagnoses. PBMCs were isolated from about 9.2 ml of fresh peripheral blood by Ficoll-Paque density gradient centrifugation. Trizol reagent was used to extract total RNA, and RNA quality was then checked on an Agilent 2100 Bioanalyzer.

The chain links TRBV15 with TRBJ2-3, and 9 bases in between align with TRBD2. The source is a man between 18 and 29 years old with Graves' ophthalmopathy. Input material: blood. Read as DNA, the sequence is TGTGCCACCAGCAGAGTCGATAGCGGGGGAAGCACAGATACGCAGTATTTT. The resulting protein is CATSRVDSGGSTDTQYF. The full variable domain, with segments outside the CDR3 supplied by the reference TRBV15 and TRBJ2-3 proteins, appears as DAMVIQNPRYQVTQFGKPVTLSCSQTLNHNVMYWYQQKSSQAPKLLFHYYDKDFNNEADTPDNFQSRRPNTSFCFLDIRSPGLGDTAMYLCATSRVDSGGSTDTQYFGPGTRLTVL.